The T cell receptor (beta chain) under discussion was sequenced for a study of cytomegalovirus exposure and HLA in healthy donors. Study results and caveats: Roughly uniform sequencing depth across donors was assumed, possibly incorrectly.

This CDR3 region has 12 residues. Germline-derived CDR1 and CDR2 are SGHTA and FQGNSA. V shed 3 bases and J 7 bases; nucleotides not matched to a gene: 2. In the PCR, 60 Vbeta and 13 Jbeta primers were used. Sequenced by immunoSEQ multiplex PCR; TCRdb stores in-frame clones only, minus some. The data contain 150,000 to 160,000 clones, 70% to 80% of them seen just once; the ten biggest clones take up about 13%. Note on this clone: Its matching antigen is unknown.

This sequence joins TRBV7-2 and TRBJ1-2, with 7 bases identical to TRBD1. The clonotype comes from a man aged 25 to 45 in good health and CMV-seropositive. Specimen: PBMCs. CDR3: CASSFNRGGYTF. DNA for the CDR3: TGTGCCAGCAGCTTTAACAGGGGTGGCTACACCTTC.